The 8 T cell receptor beta chains below were found in one sample sequenced in a study of graft-versus-host responses after intestinal transplantation. Clones were sequenced by immunoSEQ multiplex PCR, and TCRdb holds only the in-frame ones, with some missing. The table lists some 18,000 clones, over 75% of them singletons. The source was PBMCs, collected less than 400 days after transplant. The receptor set was obtained from a human patient who received an intestinal transplant, so some T cells may come from the graft donor.

This clone came up once. J is TRBJ2-1 and V is TRBV29-1; D perhaps matches TRBD2 (7 bases). This CDR3 has 14 amino acids. The germline V gene has CDR1 SQVTM and CDR2 ANQGSEA. The ends were cut back, 8 bases at V and 5 bases at J, with 19 bases in the middle. CDR3 sequence: CSMRGASGHNEQFF. The CDR3 DNA reads TGCAGCATGAGGGGGGCTAGCGGTCACAATGAGCAGTTCTTC.

The genes are TRBV2 and TRBJ1-2; D gene unclear. The CDR3 spans 16 residues. Trimming removed 2 bases at V and 2 bases at J, with 15 bases between. The germline V gene encodes CDR1 SNHLY and CDR2 FYNNEI. CDR3 protein: CASSEMTSIPNYGYTF. Written as DNA, the CDR3 is TGTGCCAGCAGTGAAATGACATCGATCCCAAACTATGGCTACACCTTC.

This rearrangement joins TRBV6-5 to TRBJ2-7; 7 positions match TRBD1. CDR1 is MNHEY, CDR2 SVGAGI, per germline. The V gene end was trimmed by 10 bases and the J gene end by 1 base; junction bases not matched to a gene: 4. CDR3 length: 12 residues. The CDR3 loop is CATRDSSYEQYF. In nucleotides, the CDR3 is TGTGCCACCCGGGACAGTTCCTACGAGCAGTACTTC.

The V gene is TRBV4-1, the J gene TRBJ2-7; D remains unclear. The CDR3 is 13 residues long. CDR1 and CDR2 (germline): MGHRA, YSYEKL. Trimming cost V 0 bases and J 6 bases, with 9 bases left between them. The CDR3 protein is CASSQDGGIEQYF. In DNA form, the CDR3 reads TGCGCCAGCAGCCAAGATGGTGGGATCGAGCAGTACTTC.

The rearrangement links TRBV29-1 to TRBJ1-2; a weak D match, TRBD1 (5 bases). CDR3 size: 11 residues. From germline, CDR1 is SQVTM and CDR2 ANQGSEA. V lost 7 bases and J 6 bases, leaving 12 bases between the germline ends. In DNA form, the CDR3 reads TGCAGCGGAGGGGCGGGAGATGGCTACACCTTC. Its translation is CSGGAGDGYTF.

This clone occurred a few times. This chain links TRBV11-2 with TRBJ1-1; maybe TRBD1 (5 bases). Germline CDR1 reads SGHAT; CDR2 reads FQNNGV. The CDR3 extends over 13 amino acids. Trimming shortened V by 3 bases and J by 5 bases, and 10 bases separated the two germline ends. DNA of the CDR3: TGTGCCAGCAGCTTGGCCTCAGGGACTGAAGCTTTCTTT. It is translated as CASSLASGTEAFF.

The rearrangement links TRBV6-4 to TRBJ2-2; no reliable D call. Germline V gene lookup returns CDR1 MRHNA and CDR2 SNTAGT. V was shortened by 2 bases and J by 3 bases, with 7 bases between the two germline ends. The CDR3 totals 14 residues. The CDR3 DNA reads as TGTGCCAGCAGTGACACCTGGGACACCGGGGAGCTGTTTTTT. Amino acids: CASSDTWDTGELFF.

This clone was observed a single time. The genes are TRBV5-1 and TRBJ1-1; TRBD1 is a possible D gene (6 bases). The germline CDR1 and CDR2 sequences are SGHRS and YFSETQ. The length of the CDR3 is 15 residues. Trimming shortened V by 3 bases and J by 2 bases, and 14 bases separated the two germline ends. The CDR3 is CASSSVRGVNTEAFF. The CDR3 nucleotides read TGCGCCAGCAGCTCTGTAAGGGGGGTTAACACTGAAGCTTTCTTT.